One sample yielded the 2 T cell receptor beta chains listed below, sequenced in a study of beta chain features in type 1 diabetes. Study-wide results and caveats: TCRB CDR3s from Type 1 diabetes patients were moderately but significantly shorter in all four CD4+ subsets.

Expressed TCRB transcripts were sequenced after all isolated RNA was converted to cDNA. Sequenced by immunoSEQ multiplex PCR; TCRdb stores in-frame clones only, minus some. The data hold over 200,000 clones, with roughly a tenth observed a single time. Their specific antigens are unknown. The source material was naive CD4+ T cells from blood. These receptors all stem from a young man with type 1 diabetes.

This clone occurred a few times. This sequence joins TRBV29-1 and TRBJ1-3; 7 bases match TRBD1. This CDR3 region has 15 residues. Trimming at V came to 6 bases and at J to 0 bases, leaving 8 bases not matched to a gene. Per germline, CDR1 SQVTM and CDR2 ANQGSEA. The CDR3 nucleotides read TGCAGCGTCCAATGGGGACAGCTCTCTGGAAACACCATATATTTT. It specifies CSVQWGQLSGNTIYF. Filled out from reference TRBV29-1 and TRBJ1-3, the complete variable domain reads SAVISQKPSRDICQRGTSLTIQCQVDSQVTMMFWYRQQPGQSLTLIATANQGSEATYESGFVIDKFPISRPNLTFSTLTVSNMSPEDSSIYLCSVQWGQLSGNTIYFGEGSWLTVV.

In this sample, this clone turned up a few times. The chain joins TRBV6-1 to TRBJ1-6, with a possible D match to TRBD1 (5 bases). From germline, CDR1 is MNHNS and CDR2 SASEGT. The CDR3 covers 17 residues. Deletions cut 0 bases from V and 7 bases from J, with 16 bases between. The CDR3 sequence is CASSEALLGQGNSPLHF. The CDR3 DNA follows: TGTGCCAGCAGTGAAGCGCTTCTAGGCCAGGGCAATTCACCCCTCCACTTT.